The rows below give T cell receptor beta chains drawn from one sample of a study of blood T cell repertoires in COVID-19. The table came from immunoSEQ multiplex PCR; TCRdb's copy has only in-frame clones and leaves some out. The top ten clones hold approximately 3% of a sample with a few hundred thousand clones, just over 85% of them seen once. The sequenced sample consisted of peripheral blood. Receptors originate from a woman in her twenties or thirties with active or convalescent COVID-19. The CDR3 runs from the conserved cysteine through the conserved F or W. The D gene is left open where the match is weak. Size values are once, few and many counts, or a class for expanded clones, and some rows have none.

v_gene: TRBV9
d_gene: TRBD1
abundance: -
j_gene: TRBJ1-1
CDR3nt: TGTGCCAGCAGCGCCCTTACAGGGGGGAGCACTGAAGCTTTCTTT
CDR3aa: CASSALTGGSTEAFF

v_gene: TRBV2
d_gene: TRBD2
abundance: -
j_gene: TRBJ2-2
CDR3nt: TGTGCCAGCAGGGAACTAGCGCTCGCGAACACCGGGGAGCTGTTTTTT
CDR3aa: CASRELALANTGELFF

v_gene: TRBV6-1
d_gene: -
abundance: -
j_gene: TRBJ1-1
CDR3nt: TGTGCCAGCAGTGAAATTGTCAGCACTGAAGCTTTCTTT
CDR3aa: CASSEIVSTEAFF

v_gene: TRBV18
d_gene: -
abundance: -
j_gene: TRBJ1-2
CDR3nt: TGTGCCAGCTCACCAATAGGAGGAGGGACCCCCAAAGGAGGCTACACCTTC
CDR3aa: CASSPIGGGTPKGGYTF

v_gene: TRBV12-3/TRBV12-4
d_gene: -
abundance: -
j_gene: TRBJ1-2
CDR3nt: TGTGCCAGCAGTGCAGGGCCCTATGGCTACACCTTC
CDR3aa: CASSAGPYGYTF

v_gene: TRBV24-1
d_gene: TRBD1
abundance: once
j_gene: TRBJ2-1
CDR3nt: TGTGCCACCAGTGATAACGGACAGGGTACCTACAATGAGCAGTTCTTC
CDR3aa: CATSDNGQGTYNEQFF

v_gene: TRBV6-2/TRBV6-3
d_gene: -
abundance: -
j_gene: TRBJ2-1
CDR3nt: TGTGCCAGCAGTAGGAGTACAGGCCTTTTCTCCAATGAGCAGTTCTTC
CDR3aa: CASSRSTGLFSNEQFF

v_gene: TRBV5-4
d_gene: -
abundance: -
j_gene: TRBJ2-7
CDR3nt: TGTGCCACTGGGGACATGGACTACGAGCAGTACTTC
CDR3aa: CATGDMDYEQYF

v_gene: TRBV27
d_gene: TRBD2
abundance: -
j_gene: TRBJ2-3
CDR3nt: TGTGCCAGCAGTTTAGCGGGGGGGCAAGATACGCAGTATTTT
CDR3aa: CASSLAGGQDTQYF

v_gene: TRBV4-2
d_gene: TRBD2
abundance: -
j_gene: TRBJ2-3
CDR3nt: TGTGCCAGCAGCCCGCTCGAGAGGGCGGGGGGCACAGATACGCAGTATTTT
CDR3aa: CASSPLERAGGTDTQYF

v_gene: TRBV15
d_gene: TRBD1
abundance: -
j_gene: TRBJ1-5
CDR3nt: TGTGCCACCAGCCCTCGGGGTGACAGGGTCAATCAGCCCCAGCATTTT
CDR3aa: CATSPRGDRVNQPQHF

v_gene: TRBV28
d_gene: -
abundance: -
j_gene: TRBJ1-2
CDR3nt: TGTGCCAGCAGTTGGAGTGGAAAAGGGGTATATGGCTACACCTTC
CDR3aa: CASSWSGKGVYGYTF

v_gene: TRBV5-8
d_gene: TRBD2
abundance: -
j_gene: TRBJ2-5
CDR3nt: TGTGCCAGCAGCCGATCTAGCGGGGGGGGCTCAAAAGAGACCCAGTACTTC
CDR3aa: CASSRSSGGGSKETQYF

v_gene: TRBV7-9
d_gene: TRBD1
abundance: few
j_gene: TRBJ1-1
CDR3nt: TGTGCCAGCACCCGAGCAGGGGGCTCGAACACTGAAGCTTTCTTT
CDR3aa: CASTRAGGSNTEAFF

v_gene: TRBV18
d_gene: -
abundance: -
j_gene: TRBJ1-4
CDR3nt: TGTGCCAGCTCACCATTGCAGGCCTCAACTAATGAAAAACTGTTTTTT
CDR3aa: CASSPLQASTNEKLFF

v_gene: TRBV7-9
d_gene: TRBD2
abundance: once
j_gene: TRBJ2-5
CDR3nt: TGTGCCAGCAGCTCTGGCAAGCGGGGAATGGGGGAGACCCAGTACTTC
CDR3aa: CASSSGKRGMGETQYF

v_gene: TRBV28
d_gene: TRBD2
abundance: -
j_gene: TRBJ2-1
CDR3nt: TGTGCCAGCAGGCGTGGGGGGGCCTACAATGAGCAGTTCTTC
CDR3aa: CASRRGGAYNEQFF

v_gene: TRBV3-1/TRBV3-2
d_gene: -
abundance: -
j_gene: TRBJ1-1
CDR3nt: TGTGCCAGCAGCCAAGATTGGATTGTAGGGGTAAAGACTGAAGCTTTCTTT
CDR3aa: CASSQDWIVGVKTEAFF

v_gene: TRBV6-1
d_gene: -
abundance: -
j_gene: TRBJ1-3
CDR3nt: TGTGCCAGCAGTGAAACGGGTCCTGGAAACACCATATATTTT
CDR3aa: CASSETGPGNTIYF

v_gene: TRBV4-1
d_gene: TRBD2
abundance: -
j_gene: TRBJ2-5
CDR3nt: TGCGCCAGCAGCCTTAGCGGGGTGCCCAAAGAGACCCAGTACTTC
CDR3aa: CASSLSGVPKETQYF

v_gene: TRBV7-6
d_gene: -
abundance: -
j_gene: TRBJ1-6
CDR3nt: TGTGCCAGCAGCTTAGCGTCCAACTATAATTCACCCCTCCACTTT
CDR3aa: CASSLASNYNSPLHF

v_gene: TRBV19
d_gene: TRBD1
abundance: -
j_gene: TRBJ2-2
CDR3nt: TGTGCCAGTAGTGGTGGGCAGGGGGCGGGCACCGGGGAGCTGTTTTTT
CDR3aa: CASSGGQGAGTGELFF

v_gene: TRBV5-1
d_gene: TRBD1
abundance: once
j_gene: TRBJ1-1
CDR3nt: TGCGCCAGCAGCACCGGACAGGGACCAAAAAACACTGAAGCTTTCTTT
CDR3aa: CASSTGQGPKNTEAFF

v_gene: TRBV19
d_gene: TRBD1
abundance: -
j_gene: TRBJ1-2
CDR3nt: TGTGCCAGTAGTCTCGGACAGGGGGGCTATGGCTACACCTTC
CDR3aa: CASSLGQGGYGYTF

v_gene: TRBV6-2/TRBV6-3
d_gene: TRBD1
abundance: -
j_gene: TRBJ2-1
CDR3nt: TGTGCCAGCAGTTACTCGTGGCAGGGGGACGGTATTGAGCAGTTCTTC
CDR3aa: CASSYSWQGDGIEQFF

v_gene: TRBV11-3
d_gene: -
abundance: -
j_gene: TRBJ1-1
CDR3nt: TGTGCCAGCAGCTTATTCCGGGGCACTGAAGCTTTCTTT
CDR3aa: CASSLFRGTEAFF

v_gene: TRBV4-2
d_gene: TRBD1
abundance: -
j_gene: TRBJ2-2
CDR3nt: TGTGCCAGCAGCCCCCGACAGGGGTCAGCCGGGGAGCTGTTTTTT
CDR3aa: CASSPRQGSAGELFF